This T cell receptor beta chain appears in the sequencing data of a study of T cells in Graves' hyperthyroidism and ophthalmopathy. Overall study: Once the initial diagnosis was made, peripheral blood was obtained before any treatment.

RNA transcripts gave rise to amplified TCR beta CDR3 regions. The HTBI primer set was used in a first-round RT-PCR of the TCR CDR3. In TCRdb, the multiplex PCR reads were re-called with MiXCR into one record per CDR3 protein. This sample has 300,000 to 450,000 distinct CDR3 sequences, with roughly 13% found just once. Lactation, pregnancy, other autoimmune disease or uncontrolled infection excluded patients. Ten or more counts support this clonotype. As yet, its antigen is unknown. Regarding the study as a whole: Model-based prediction identified ophthalmopathy a median 6.5 months prior to its onset.

The CDR3 is made up of 15 amino acids. Trimming cost V 5 bases and J 2 bases; bases outside gene matches: 8. Per the germline V gene, CDR1 is MNHNS and CDR2 is SASEGT. The J gene is TRBJ2-7, the V gene TRBV6-1, with 8 bases matching TRBD1. The sequencing input was blood. The TCR originated in a woman in her sixties or seventies with Graves' hyperthyroidism. CDR3 nucleotide sequence: TGTGCCAGCAGTTCCTTCCGGGACAGGCCCTACGAGCAGTACTTC. It is translated as CASSSFRDRPYEQYF.